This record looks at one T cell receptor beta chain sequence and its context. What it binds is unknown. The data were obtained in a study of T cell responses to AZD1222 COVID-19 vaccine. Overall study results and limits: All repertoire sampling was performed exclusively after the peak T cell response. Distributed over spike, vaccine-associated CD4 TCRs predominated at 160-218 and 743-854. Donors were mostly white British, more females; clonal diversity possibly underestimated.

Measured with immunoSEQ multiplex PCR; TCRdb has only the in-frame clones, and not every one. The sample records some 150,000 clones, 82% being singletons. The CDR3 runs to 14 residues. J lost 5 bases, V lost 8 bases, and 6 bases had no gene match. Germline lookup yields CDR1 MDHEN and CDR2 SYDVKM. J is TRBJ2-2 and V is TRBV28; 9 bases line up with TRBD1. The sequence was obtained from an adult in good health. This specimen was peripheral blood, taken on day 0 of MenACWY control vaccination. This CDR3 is CASRRQGGTGELFF. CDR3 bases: TGTGCCAGCCGTCGACAGGGGGGGACCGGGGAGCTGTTTTTT.